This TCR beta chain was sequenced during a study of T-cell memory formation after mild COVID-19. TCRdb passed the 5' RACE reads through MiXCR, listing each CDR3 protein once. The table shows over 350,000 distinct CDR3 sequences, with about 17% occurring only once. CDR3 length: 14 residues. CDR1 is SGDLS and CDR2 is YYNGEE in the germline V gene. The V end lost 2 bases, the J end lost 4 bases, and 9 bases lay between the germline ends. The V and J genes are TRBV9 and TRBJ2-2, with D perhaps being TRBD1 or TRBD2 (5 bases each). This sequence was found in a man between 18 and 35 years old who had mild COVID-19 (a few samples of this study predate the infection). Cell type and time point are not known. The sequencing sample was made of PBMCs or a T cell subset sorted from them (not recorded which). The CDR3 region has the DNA TGTGCCAGCAGCGTTGGGGGAGTCACCGGGGAGCTGTTTTTT. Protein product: CASSVGGVTGELFF.